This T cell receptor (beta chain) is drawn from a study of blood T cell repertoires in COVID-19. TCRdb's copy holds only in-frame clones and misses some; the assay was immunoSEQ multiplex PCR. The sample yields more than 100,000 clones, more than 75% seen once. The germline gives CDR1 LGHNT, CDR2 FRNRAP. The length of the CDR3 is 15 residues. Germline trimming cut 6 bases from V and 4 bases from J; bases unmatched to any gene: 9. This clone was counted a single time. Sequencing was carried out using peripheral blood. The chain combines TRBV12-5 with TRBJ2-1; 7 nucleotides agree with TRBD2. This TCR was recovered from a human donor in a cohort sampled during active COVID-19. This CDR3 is CASGIPGLRYNEQFF. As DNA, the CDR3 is TGTGCTAGTGGCATCCCGGGACTAAGATACAATGAGCAGTTCTTC. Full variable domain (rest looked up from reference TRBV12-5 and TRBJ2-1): DARVTQTPRHKVTEMGQEVTMRCQPILGHNTVFWYRQTMMQGLELLAYFRNRAPLDDSGMPKDRFSAEMPDATLATLKIQPSEPRDSAVYFCASGIPGLRYNEQFFGPGTRLTVL.